The rows below give T cell receptor beta chains drawn from one sample of a study of blood T cell repertoires in COVID-19. TCRdb's table, derived via immunoSEQ multiplex PCR, lists solely in-frame clones and lacks some. The table records approximately 260,000 clones, approximately 80% of them present only once. The sample taken for sequencing was peripheral blood. The receptors shown here come from a woman older than 75 with active or convalescent COVID-19. The CDR3 runs from the conserved cysteine through the conserved F or W. The D gene is left open where the match is weak. Expanded clones get a size class; other rows say once, few or many, or leave the size out.

>TRBJ1-1|NA|TRBV6-2/TRBV6-3|NA
TGTGCCAGCAGTTACGGACAGTTTGAAGCTTTCTTT
CASSYGQFEAFF
>TRBJ1-3|NA|TRBV30|few
TGTGCCTGGAGTTCTTGGGGGCGCTCTGGAAACACCATATATTTT
CAWSSWGRSGNTIYF
>TRBJ2-4|NA|TRBV30|NA
TGTGCCTGGAGTGTGGGGGCCGTGGACATTCAGTACTTC
CAWSVGAVDIQYF
>TRBJ2-1|NA|TRBV27|NA
TGTGCCAGCAGTTCCCGGAATAAACAGGGAAATGAGCAGTTCTTC
CASSSRNKQGNEQFF
>TRBJ2-3|TRBD2|TRBV5-6|NA
TGTGCCAGCAGCCAGGGACTAGCCACAGATACGCAGTATTTT
CASSQGLATDTQYF
>TRBJ1-2|TRBD1|TRBV6-5|NA
TGTGCCAGCAAAGGGGGACAGGGTTACTATGGCTACACCTTC
CASKGGQGYYGYTF
>TRBJ2-1|TRBD2|TRBV15|NA
TGTGCCACCAGCAGAGGGACTAGTCTAGCCCTGAAGTCCTACAATGAGCAGTTCTTC
CATSRGTSLALKSYNEQFF
>TRBJ1-1|TRBD1|TRBV6-5|NA
TGTGCCAGCAGTTCGAATACCGGGACAGGGTTCACTGAAGCTTTCTTT
CASSSNTGTGFTEAFF
>TRBJ1-1|NA|TRBV5-8|NA
TGTGCCAGCAGCTTAAACAGCGGCACTGAAGCTTTCTTT
CASSLNSGTEAFF
>TRBJ2-2|NA|TRBV5-6|NA
TGTGCCAGCAGCTTGGGACAGCCCACCGGGGAGCTGTTTTTT
CASSLGQPTGELFF
>TRBJ1-3|TRBD1|TRBV3-1/TRBV3-2|NA
TGTGCCAGCAGCCCGGGGACAGGGTCTGGAAACACCATATATTTT
CASSPGTGSGNTIYF
>TRBJ2-2|TRBD1|TRBV19|NA
TGTGCCAGTAGTCCGGTAGAGGTGACAGGGGCTATCGGGGAGCTGTTTTTT
CASSPVEVTGAIGELFF
>TRBJ1-5|NA|TRBV7-9|NA
TGTGCCAGCACCCAAACAGGCTCCAATCAGCCCCAGCATTTT
CASTQTGSNQPQHF
>TRBJ1-2|TRBD1|TRBV10-2|NA
TGCGCCAGCAGTGAGGACAGGGGTCGAGGCTATGGCTACACCTTC
CASSEDRGRGYGYTF
>TRBJ1-5|NA|TRBV2|few
TGTGCCAGCGGGCACCTCAATCAGCCCCAGCATTTT
CASGHLNQPQHF
>TRBJ1-6|TRBD1|TRBV5-1|NA
TGCGCCAGCAGCATAACAGGGGGCGATTCACCCCTCCACTTT
CASSITGGDSPLHF